This record covers a single TCR beta chain. Its matching antigen is unknown. V lost 8 bases and J lost 11; bases outside the gene matches: 10. This CDR3 contains 14 residues. Per the germline V gene, CDR1 is SEHNR and CDR2 is FQNEAQ (reference sequence). The data are from a study of blood T cells in healthy people across ages. Study findings and constraints: With naive T cell percentage, TCR beta diversity showed a strong correlation. Per million T cells, TCR beta diversity dropped about linearly as age rose.

A second PCR of 7 to 11 cycles used a sample-barcoded 5' primer and a J-beta primer mix. TCRdb re-derived calls from the 5' RACE reads in MiXCR, one entry per CDR3 protein. The table has nearly 1 million distinct CDR3 sequences, roughly 51% seen once. V gene TRBV7-9 combines with J gene TRBJ1-6; 9 nucleotides agree with TRBD1. The source of this sequence is a woman in her fifties or sixties in good health. Sequences were obtained from blood. The CDR3 nucleotides are TGTGCCAGCCGCGGGACAGGGAGCTCTACACCCCTCCACTTT. Its protein is CASRGTGSSTPLHF.